This is a list of T cell receptor beta chains from one sample in a study of T cell repertoires in cytomegalovirus infection. TCRdb re-called the reads with MiXCR, one entry per CDR3 protein. The sample holds 450,000 to 600,000 distinct CDR3 sequences; over 9% are singletons and the top ten take roughly a tenth. Source material: PBMCs. The receptors derive from a human donor in good health (CMV status not recorded). Some clones in this sample may be carry-over from other donors' samples. Both conserved end residues are part of each CDR3. The order of the fields is clone size, D gene, J gene, V gene, CDR3 DNA, CDR3 protein. The D gene is left open where the match is weak. Not every row has a clone size; where given, it reads once, few, many or a size class.

many	.	TRBJ2-2	TRBV14	TGTGCCAGCAGCCAAGATGGCTCTACCACCGGGGAGCTGTTTTTT	CASSQDGSTTGELFF
many	TRBD1	TRBJ2-3	TRBV5-1	TGCGCCAGCAGCTTCCAGGGGGCTGAAGATACGCAGTATTTT	CASSFQGAEDTQYF
many	TRBD1	TRBJ1-5	TRBV4-2	TGTGCCAGCAGCCAAGACATCGGACAGGGAAGGGGTCAGCCCCAGCATTTT	CASSQDIGQGRGQPQHF
.	TRBD1	TRBJ2-5	TRBV5-6	TGTGCCAGCAGCTTAAGGGGGACAGCGCAAGAGACCCAGTACTTC	CASSLRGTAQETQYF
many	.	TRBJ1-5	TRBV28	TGTGCCAGCAGTTATGAGGTCCAGACCCGCGGTCAGCCCCAGCATTTT	CASSYEVQTRGQPQHF
many	.	TRBJ1-5	TRBV19	TGTGCCAGTAGTATAGGGTTTCCGACAGGACATAATCAGCCCCAGCATTTT	CASSIGFPTGHNQPQHF
many	TRBD1	TRBJ2-2	TRBV6-6	TGTGCCAGCAGCCTGGGGACAGGGGTTATCGCCGGGGAGCTGTTTTTT	CASSLGTGVIAGELFF
many	.	TRBJ2-5	TRBV24-1	TGTGCCACCAGTGATTTTACCGGGCTCCGGCAGTACTTC	CATSDFTGLRQYF
few	.	TRBJ2-1	TRBV30	TGTGCCTGGAGTTTAACCTTAGCGGCGCCGTTCTTC	CAWSLTLAAPFF
many	.	TRBJ2-5	TRBV5-4	TGTGCCAGCAGCTTGGGAAACCGCGGGGCAGCACAAGAGACCCAGTACTTC	CASSLGNRGAAQETQYF
many	TRBD1	TRBJ2-2	TRBV6-5	TGTGCCAGCAGTCGACAGGGGATCGCGAACACCGGGGAGCTGTTTTTT	CASSRQGIANTGELFF
few	.	TRBJ2-3	TRBV15	TGTGCCACCAGCAGAGACTTGGGCACAGATACGCAGTATTTT	CATSRDLGTDTQYF
many	.	TRBJ1-4	TRBV10-2	TGCGCCAGCAGACGCGACAAGGCAAGTCAGGGAGCCAATGAAAAACTGTTTTTT	CASRRDKASQGANEKLFF
many	.	TRBJ2-1	TRBV5-4	TGTGCCAGCAGCATTGGAGGGTCGAATGAGCAGTTCTTC	CASSIGGSNEQFF
many	.	TRBJ1-1	TRBV5-4	TGTGCCAGCAGCAGGGGAAGCATGAACACTGAAGCTTTCTTT	CASSRGSMNTEAFF
many	.	TRBJ1-1	TRBV19	TGTGCGGCGAGGGACTACACTGAAGCTTTCTTT	CAARDYTEAFF
many	.	TRBJ1-5	TRBV28	TGTGCCAGCAGTTTAATGGGCAGTAGGACGATGGCCCAGCATTTT	CASSLMGSRTMAQHF
many	.	TRBJ2-1	TRBV29-1	TGCAGCGTTGACCTTTCCCCCCAGGACAATGAGCAGTTCTTC	CSVDLSPQDNEQFF
few	.	TRBJ1-2	TRBV19	TGTGCCAGTAGTCCCCACCGGGGAGCGGGGGGCTACACCTTC	CASSPHRGAGGYTF